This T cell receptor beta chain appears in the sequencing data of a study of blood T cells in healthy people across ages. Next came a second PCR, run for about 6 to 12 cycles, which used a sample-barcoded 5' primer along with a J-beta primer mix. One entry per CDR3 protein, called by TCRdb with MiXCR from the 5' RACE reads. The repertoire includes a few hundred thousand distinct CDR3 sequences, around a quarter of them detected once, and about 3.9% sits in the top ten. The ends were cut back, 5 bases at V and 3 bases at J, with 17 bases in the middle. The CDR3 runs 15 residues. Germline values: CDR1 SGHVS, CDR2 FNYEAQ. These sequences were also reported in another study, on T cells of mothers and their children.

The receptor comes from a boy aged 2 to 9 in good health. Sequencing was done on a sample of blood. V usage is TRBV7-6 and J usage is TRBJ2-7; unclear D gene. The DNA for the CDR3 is TGTGCCAGCAGCATATCGGACGGCGCCAACTACGAGCAGTACTTC. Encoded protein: CASSISDGANYEQYF.